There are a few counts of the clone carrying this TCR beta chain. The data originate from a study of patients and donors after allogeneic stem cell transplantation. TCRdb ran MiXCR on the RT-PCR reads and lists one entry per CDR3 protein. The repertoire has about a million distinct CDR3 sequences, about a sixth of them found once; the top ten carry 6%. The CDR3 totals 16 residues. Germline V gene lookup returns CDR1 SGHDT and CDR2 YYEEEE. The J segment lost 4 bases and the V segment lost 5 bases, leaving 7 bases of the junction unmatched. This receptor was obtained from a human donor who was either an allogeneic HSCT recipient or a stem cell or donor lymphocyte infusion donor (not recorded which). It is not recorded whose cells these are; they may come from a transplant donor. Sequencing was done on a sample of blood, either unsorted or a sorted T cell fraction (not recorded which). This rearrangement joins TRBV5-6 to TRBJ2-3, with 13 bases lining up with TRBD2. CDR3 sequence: CASRLPGLAGPDTQYF. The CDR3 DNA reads TGTGCCAGCAGACTTCCGGGACTAGCGGGGCCAGATACGCAGTATTTT. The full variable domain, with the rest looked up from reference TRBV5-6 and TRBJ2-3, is DAGVTQSPTHLIKTRGQQVTLRCSPKSGHDTVSWYQQALGQGPQFIFQYYEEEERQRGNFPDRFSGHQFPNYSSELNVNALLLGDSALYLCASRLPGLAGPDTQYFGPGTRLTVL.